This T cell receptor beta chain came from a study of CD8 T cells in Susac syndrome. V lost 6 bases and J lost 0, with 15 bases in between. The CDR3 spans 16 residues. Remarks on this clonotype: Its target is unknown.

The study, taken as a whole, reports: Clonal expansion was missing from Susac syndrome CD4+ T cell repertoires. The relatively small number of individuals in the TCR sequencing and HLA analysis was acknowledged by the study.

CD8+ and CD4+ T cells circulating in blood were sequenced for TCR beta. RNA was extracted with the RNeasy kit, and a quantity of about 0.45 to 1 ug was reverse transcribed using random hexamers. Multiplex PCR with immunoSEQ amplified the TCR beta CDR3 across 54 Vbeta and 13 Jbeta. TCRdb reanalysed the immunoSEQ multiplex PCR reads using MiXCR and keeps one entry per CDR3 protein. The data show some 99,000 distinct CDR3 sequences, 85% to 95% seen once. This chain uses TRBV12-3 or TRBV12-4 with TRBJ2-1; D may be TRBD1 or TRBD2 (7 bases each). The sequencing sample was made of CD4+ T cells from PBMCs. This clonotype was obtained from a human donor with Susac syndrome. CDR3 in DNA: TGTGCCAGCAGACCCAGGGGGGGCACCTCCTACAATGAGCAGTTCTTC. Encoded protein: CASRPRGGTSYNEQFF.